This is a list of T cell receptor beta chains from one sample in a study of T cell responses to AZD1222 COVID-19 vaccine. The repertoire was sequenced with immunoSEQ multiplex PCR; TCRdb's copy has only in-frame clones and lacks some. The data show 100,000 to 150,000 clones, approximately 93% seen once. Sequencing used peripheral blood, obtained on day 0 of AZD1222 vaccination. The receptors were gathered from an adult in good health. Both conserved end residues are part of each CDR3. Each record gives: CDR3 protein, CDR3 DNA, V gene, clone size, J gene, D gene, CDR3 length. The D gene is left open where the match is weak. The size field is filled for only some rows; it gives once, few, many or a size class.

CASSLRSNRGPKQDGYTF TGCGCCAGCAGCTTGAGAAGTAACAGGGGGCCGAAGCAGGATGGCTACACCTTC TRBV5-1 . TRBJ1-2 TRBD1 18
CASSLTGHTGDEQYF TGTGCCAGCAGTCTGACGGGACACACTGGGGACGAGCAGTACTTC TRBV25-1 . TRBJ2-7 . 15
CASTHWGGADQPQHF TGTGCCAGTACCCATTGGGGGGGCGCGGATCAGCCCCAGCATTTT TRBV19 . TRBJ1-5 . 15
CSARPFGEQYF TGCAGTGCTAGACCTTTTGGCGAGCAGTACTTC TRBV20-1 . TRBJ2-7 . 11
CASSSGQGAYEQYF TGTGCCAGCAGCTCTGGACAGGGGGCGTACGAGCAGTACTTC TRBV7-8 . TRBJ2-7 TRBD1 14
CASSLTGANVLTF TGTGCCAGCAGCTTAACTGGGGCCAACGTCCTGACTTTC TRBV7-3 . TRBJ2-6 . 13
CASSPRLSAYNEQFF TGTGCCAGCAGTCCTCGACTGAGCGCGTACAATGAGCAGTTCTTC TRBV6-5 few TRBJ2-1 . 15
CASSAWGVSAEAFF TGTGCCAGCAGCGCCTGGGGGGTTTCGGCTGAAGCTTTCTTT TRBV3-1/TRBV3-2 . TRBJ1-1 . 14
CATSRDLPGAAKEKLFF TGTGCCACCAGCAGAGATCTGCCAGGAGCCGCAAAGGAAAAACTGTTTTTT TRBV15 . TRBJ1-4 . 17
CASSQEWAGGEKLFF TGCGCCAGCAGCCAAGAATGGGCGGGAGGTGAAAAACTGTTTTTT TRBV4-1 few TRBJ1-4 . 15
CASSYSPGGGGNEQFF TGTGCCAGCAGTTACTCGCCCGGGGGCGGCGGCAATGAGCAGTTCTTC TRBV6-2/TRBV6-3 . TRBJ2-1 . 16
CASSPRRTANYGYTF TGTGCCAGCAGCCCTAGACGGACGGCTAACTATGGCTACACCTTC TRBV7-9 . TRBJ1-2 . 15
CASRVDSNYGYTF TGTGCCAGCAGGGTGGACAGTAACTATGGCTACACCTTC TRBV9 . TRBJ1-2 . 13
CASSISGQINEKLFF TGTGCCAGTAGTATTTCGGGACAGATTAATGAAAAACTGTTTTTT TRBV19 . TRBJ1-4 TRBD1 15
CASRGLSSSYEQYF TGTGCCAGCAGGGGGCTATCTTCCTCCTACGAGCAGTACTTC TRBV11-2 . TRBJ2-7 . 14
CASSEGQGEAFF TGTGCCAGCAGCGAGGGGCAGGGGGAAGCTTTCTTT TRBV6-5 . TRBJ1-1 . 12
CASSGAGGSYNEQFF TGTGCCAGCTCCGGAGCGGGGGGTTCCTACAATGAGCAGTTCTTC TRBV11-2 . TRBJ2-1 TRBD2 15
CASSYGIPLNTDTQYF TGTGCCAGCAGCTATGGTATCCCGCTAAACACAGATACGCAGTATTTT TRBV11-1 . TRBJ2-3 . 16
CASSSPRQGGSPLHF TGTGCCAGCAGTTCCCCAAGACAGGGAGGGTCACCCCTCCACTTT TRBV28 . TRBJ1-6 TRBD1 15
CASSPRDWSSYEQYF TGTGCCAGCAGCCCACGGGACTGGAGCTCCTACGAGCAGTACTTC TRBV5-5 . TRBJ2-7 . 15
CSIIPVNRGNYGYTF TGCAGCATAATTCCGGTGAACAGGGGAAACTATGGCTACACCTTC TRBV29-1 . TRBJ1-2 TRBD1 15
CASSYDRAFSNEQFF TGTGCCAGCAGTTATGACAGGGCGTTCTCCAATGAGCAGTTCTTC TRBV27 once TRBJ2-1 TRBD1 15
CASSDRRTGQETQYF TGTGCCAGCAGCGATCGACGGACAGGACAAGAGACCCAGTACTTC TRBV11-3 . TRBJ2-5 TRBD1 15
CASGLPYSNEQFF TGTGCTAGTGGTTTGCCATATAGTAATGAGCAGTTCTTC TRBV12-5 . TRBJ2-1 . 13
CATQGAPTEAFF TGTGCCACCCAGGGGGCGCCCACTGAAGCTTTCTTT TRBV3-1/TRBV3-2 . TRBJ1-1 TRBD1 12
CASSHGGAPGEQYF TGTGCCAGCAGCCATGGGGGGGCCCCGGGGGAGCAGTACTTC TRBV6-6 . TRBJ2-7 . 14
CASSLVRDHNSYEQYF TGTGCCAGCAGCTTAGTCCGGGACCATAATTCCTACGAGCAGTACTTC TRBV7-9 . TRBJ2-7 . 16
CASSDQGQPQHF TGTGCCAGCAGTGATCAGGGTCAGCCCCAGCATTTT TRBV2 . TRBJ1-5 . 12
CASSGDRSSYNEQFF TGTGCCAGCAGCGGGGACCGGAGCTCCTACAATGAGCAGTTCTTC TRBV5-4 . TRBJ2-1 . 15
CASTNRGGTEAFF TGTGCCAGTACTAACAGGGGTGGAACTGAAGCTTTCTTT TRBV19 . TRBJ1-1 TRBD1 13
CASSEHVGGYTF TGCGCCAGCAGCGAACATGTCGGGGGCTACACCTTC TRBV5-1 . TRBJ1-2 . 12
CASSPDRSSGNTIYF TGTGCCAGCAGTCCCGACCGGAGCTCTGGAAACACCATATATTTT TRBV6-2/TRBV6-3 . TRBJ1-3 . 15
CSVEGAGGTEKLLYNEQFF TGCAGCGTTGAGGGGGCCGGGGGGACCGAGAAGCTCCTATACAATGAGCAGTTCTTC TRBV29-1 . TRBJ2-1 . 19
CASGASGKSGELFF TGTGCCAGCGGGGCTAGCGGGAAATCCGGGGAGCTGTTTTTT TRBV7-3 . TRBJ2-2 TRBD2 14